The clone carrying this T cell receptor (beta chain) was detected a few times. From germline, CDR1 is SGHAT and CDR2 FQNNGV. This CDR3 region has 12 residues. The V end was cut by 5 bases, the J end by 8 bases, with 9 bases between. Authors' data handling: How many nucleated cells were present was estimated from reference gene primer amplification. Here immunoSEQ multiplex PCR was the method, and the copy in TCRdb shows in-frame clones only, minus some. The V and J calls and clone size are taken from that table; D and trimming were inferred from the DNA. The sample carries 95,000 to 150,000 clones, around three quarters recorded once. This sample was taken from a study of blood T cell repertoires in COVID-19. Study information: Sites across the United States, Italy and Spain contributed samples from acute and convalescent COVID-19. Sources were T cells, B-cell-depleted T cells, or PBMCs; the material itself was cDNA or gDNA.

The sequence was obtained from a man aged 60 to 69 with active or convalescent COVID-19. V gene TRBV11-2 combines with J gene TRBJ1-4; D possibly corresponds to TRBD1 (5 bases). The specimen sequenced was peripheral blood. CDR3 bases: TGTGCCAGCAGCCTCCAGGGAGAAAAACTGTTTTTT. The encoded protein is CASSLQGEKLFF.